This T cell receptor beta chain was found in a study of T cells in localized non-small cell lung cancer. In regard to this clone: Its antigen is unknown.

Some clones are missing from TCRdb's copy, which holds only in-frame ones; the method was immunoSEQ multiplex PCR. The profile covers approximately 29,000 clones, with approximately 88% appearing a single time and roughly 7.3% taken by the ten largest. Study outcomes and limitations: Uninvolved neighboring lung showed the greatest T cell clonality, exceeding tumor.

Germline V lookup: CDR1 ENHRY, CDR2 SYGVKD. This CDR3 has 13 residues. V lost 6 bases and J 1 base, leaving 9 bases between the germline ends. Specimen: peripheral blood, collected before any cancer treatment. The TCR sequence derives from a male donor at least 60 years old with stage I lung adenocarcinoma. This chain uses TRBV10-3 with TRBJ2-5; D perhaps matches TRBD1 (5 bases). The CDR3 sequence is CAISGQAQETQYF. CDR3 DNA sequence: TGTGCCATCAGCGGACAAGCCCAAGAGACCCAGTACTTC.